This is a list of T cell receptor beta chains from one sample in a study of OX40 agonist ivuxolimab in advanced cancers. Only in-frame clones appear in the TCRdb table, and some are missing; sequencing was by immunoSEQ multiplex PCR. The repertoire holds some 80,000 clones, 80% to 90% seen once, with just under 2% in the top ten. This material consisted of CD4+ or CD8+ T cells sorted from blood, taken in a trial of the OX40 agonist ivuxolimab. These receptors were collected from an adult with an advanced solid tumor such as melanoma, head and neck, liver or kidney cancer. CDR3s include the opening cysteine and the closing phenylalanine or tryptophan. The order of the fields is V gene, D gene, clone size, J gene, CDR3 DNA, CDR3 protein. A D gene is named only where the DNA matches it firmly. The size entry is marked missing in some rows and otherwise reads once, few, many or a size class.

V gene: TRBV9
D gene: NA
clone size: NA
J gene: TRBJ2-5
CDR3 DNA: TGTGCCAGCAGCGTAGCTACGGTCGGGGAAGAGACCCAGTACTTC
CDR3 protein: CASSVATVGEETQYF

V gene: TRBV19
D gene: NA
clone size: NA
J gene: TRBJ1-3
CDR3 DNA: TGTGCCAGTAGAGTGGACAGAAGCTCTGGAAACACCATATATTTT
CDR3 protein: CASRVDRSSGNTIYF

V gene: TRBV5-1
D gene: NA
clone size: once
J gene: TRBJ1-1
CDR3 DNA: TGCGCCAGCAGCTTTTCCCCACAGGGCTCGAACACTGAAGCTTTCTTT
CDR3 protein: CASSFSPQGSNTEAFF

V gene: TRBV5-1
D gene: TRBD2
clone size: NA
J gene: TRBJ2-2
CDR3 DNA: TGCGCCAGCAGGGTGTCTGGCGGGGGCACCGGGGAGCTGTTTTTT
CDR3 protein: CASRVSGGGTGELFF

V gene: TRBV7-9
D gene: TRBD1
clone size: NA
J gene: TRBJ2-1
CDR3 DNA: TGTGCCAGCAGCCAATTACAGGGGGCGACAAAGGTAAATGAGCAGTTCTTC
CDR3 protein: CASSQLQGATKVNEQFF

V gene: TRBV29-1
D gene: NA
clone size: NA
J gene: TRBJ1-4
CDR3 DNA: TGCAGCGTGTATGTAGACGGAAAACTGTTTTTT
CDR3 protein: CSVYVDGKLFF

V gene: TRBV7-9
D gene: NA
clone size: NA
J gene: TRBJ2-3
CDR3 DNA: TGTGCCAGCAGCTTCCGGCGGGCAGGCGATACGCAGTATTTT
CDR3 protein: CASSFRRAGDTQYF

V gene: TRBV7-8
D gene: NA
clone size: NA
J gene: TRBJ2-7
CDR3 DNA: TGTGCCAGCAGCGGCCCAGGAGGGGTCTACGAGCAGTACTTC
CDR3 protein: CASSGPGGVYEQYF

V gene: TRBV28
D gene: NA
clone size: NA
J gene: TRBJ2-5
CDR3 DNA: TGTGCCAGCAGCAATCAGGGGATACAAGAGACCCAGTACTTC
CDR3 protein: CASSNQGIQETQYF

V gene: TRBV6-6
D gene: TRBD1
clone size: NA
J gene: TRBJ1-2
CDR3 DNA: TGTGCCAGCCACGTCCCAGGGGGTCCGGGCTACACCTTC
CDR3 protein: CASHVPGGPGYTF

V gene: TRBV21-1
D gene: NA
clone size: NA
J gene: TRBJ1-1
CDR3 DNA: TGTGCCAGCACCATCCCTTGTGGGGCAAACACTGAAGCTTTCTTT
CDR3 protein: CASTIPCGANTEAFF

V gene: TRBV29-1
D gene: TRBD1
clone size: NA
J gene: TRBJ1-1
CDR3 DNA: TGCAGCGCTGGGACAGGCCGGAACACTGAAGCTTTCTTT
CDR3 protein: CSAGTGRNTEAFF

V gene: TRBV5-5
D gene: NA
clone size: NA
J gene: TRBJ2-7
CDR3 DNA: TGTGCCAGCAGCTTGGCAGGGCTAGGTGAGCAGTACTTC
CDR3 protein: CASSLAGLGEQYF

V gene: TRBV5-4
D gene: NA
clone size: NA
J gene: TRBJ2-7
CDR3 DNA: TGTGCCAGCAGACCCGAGGGGGGATGGGGCGAGCAGTACTTC
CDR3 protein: CASRPEGGWGEQYF

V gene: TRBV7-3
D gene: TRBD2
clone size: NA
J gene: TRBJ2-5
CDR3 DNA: TGTGCCAGCAGCCCCGGTGGGGGACTAGGGGCCGGGGAGACCCAGTACTTC
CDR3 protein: CASSPGGGLGAGETQYF

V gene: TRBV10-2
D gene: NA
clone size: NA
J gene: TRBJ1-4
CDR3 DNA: TGCGCCAGCAGTGGATCTGCAGAAGCTATTGCAACTAATGAAAAACTGTTTTTT
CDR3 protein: CASSGSAEAIATNEKLFF

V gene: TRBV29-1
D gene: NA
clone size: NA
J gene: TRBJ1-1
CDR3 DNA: TGCAGCGTTGCCGTGAACACTGAAGCTTTCTTT
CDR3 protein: CSVAVNTEAFF